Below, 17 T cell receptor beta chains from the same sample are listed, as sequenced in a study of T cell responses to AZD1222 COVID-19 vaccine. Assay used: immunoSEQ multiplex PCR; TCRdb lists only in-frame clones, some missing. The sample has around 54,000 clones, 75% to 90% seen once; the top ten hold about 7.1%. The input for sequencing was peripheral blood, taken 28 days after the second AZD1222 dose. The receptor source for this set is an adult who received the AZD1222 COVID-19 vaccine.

The CDR3 region is CASSYQARAQPQHF. The CDR3 DNA follows: TGTGCCAGCAGTTACCAAGCGAGGGCTCAGCCCCAGCATTTT. The chain recombines TRBV6-2 or TRBV6-3 with TRBJ1-5; D is ambiguous. Germline loops: CDR1 MNHEY, CDR2 SVGEGT. The CDR3 runs to 14 residues. V gave up 2 bases and J gave up 6 bases, with 11 bases separating them.

The CDR3 here is CASSPEGLAGVGEQFF. The CDR3 coding sequence is TGTGCCAGCTCACCCGAGGGACTAGCGGGGGTAGGGGAGCAGTTCTTC. The chain recombines TRBV18 with TRBJ2-1, with TRBD2 identical over 14 bases. Germline lookup yields CDR1 KGHSH and CDR2 LQKENI. The CDR3 runs 16 residues. Trimming cost V 3 bases and J 10 bases; bases outside gene matches: 8.

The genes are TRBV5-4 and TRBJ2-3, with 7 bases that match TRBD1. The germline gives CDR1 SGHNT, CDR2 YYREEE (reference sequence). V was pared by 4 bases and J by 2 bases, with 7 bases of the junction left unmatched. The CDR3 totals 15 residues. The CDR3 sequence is CASSETGPNTDTQYF. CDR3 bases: TGTGCCAGCAGCGAGACAGGGCCCAACACAGATACGCAGTATTTT.

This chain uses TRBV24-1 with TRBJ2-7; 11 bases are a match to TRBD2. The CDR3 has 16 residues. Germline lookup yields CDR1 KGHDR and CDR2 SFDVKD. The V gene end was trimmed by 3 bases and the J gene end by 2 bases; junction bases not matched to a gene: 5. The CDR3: CATSDGSGGATYEQYF. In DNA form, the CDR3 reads TGTGCCACCAGTGATGGTAGCGGGGGGGCGACCTACGAGCAGTACTTC.

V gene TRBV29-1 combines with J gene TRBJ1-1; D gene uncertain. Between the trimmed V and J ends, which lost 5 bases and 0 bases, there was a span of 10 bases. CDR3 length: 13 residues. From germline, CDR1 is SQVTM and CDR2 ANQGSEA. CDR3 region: CSVLEFMNTEAFF. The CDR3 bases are TGCAGCGTTCTTGAGTTCATGAACACTGAAGCTTTCTTT.

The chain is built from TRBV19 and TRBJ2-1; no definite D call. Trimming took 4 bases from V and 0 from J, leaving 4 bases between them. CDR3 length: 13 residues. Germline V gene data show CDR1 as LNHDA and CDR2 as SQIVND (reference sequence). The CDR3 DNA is TGTGCCAGTAGTAAAGGCTCCTACAATGAGCAGTTCTTC. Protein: CASSKGSYNEQFF. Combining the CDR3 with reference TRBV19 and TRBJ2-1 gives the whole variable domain DGGITQSPKYLFRKEGQNVTLSCEQNLNHDAMYWYRQDPGQGLRLIYYSQIVNDFQKGDIAEGYSVSREKKESFPLTVTSAQKNPTAFYLCASSKGSYNEQFFGPGTRLTVL.

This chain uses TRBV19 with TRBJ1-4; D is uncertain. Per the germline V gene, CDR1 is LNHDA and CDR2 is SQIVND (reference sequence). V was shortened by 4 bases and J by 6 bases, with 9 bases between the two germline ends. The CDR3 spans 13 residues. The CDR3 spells CASSNKVDEKLFF. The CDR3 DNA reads TGTGCCAGTAGTAACAAGGTCGATGAAAAACTGTTTTTT.

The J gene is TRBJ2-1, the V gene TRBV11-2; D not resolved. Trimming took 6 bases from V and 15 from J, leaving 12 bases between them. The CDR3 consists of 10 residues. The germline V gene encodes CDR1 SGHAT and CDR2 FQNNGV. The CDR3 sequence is CASSRKQMFF. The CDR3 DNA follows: TGTGCCAGCAGTCGTAAACAGATGTTCTTC.

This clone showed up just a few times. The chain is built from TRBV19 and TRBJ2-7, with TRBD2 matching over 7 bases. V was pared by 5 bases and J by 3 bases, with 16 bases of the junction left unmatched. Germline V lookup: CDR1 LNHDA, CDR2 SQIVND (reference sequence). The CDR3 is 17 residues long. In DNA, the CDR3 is TGTGCCAGTAGTTCTGGTTTGAGGGAGGGGAGAGACTACGAGCAGTACTTC. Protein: CASSSGLREGRDYEQYF.

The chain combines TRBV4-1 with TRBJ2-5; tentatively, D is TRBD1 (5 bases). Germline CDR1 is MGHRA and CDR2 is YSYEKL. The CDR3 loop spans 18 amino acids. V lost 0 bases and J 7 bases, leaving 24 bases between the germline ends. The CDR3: CASSQDLAQQDRLRTQYF. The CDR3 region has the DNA TGCGCCAGCAGCCAAGATCTGGCGCAACAGGACCGCTTAAGGACCCAGTACTTC.

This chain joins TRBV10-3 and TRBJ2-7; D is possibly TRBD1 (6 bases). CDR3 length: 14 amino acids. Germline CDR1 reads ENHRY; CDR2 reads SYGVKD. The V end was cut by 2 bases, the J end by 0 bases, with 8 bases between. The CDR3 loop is CAISEGQSSYEQYF. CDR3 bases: TGTGCCATCAGTGAGGGACAGTCCTCCTACGAGCAGTACTTC.

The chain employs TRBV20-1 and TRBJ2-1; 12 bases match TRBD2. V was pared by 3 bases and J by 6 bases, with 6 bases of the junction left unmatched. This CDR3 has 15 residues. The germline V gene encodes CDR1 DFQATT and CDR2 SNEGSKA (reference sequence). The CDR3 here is CSASGLAGTSNEQFF. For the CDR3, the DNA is TGCAGTGCTAGTGGACTAGCGGGAACATCCAATGAGCAGTTCTTC.

The CDR3 is CASSLMRTGTGELFF. The CDR3 DNA reads as TGTGCCAGCAGCTTGATGAGGACGGGAACCGGGGAGCTGTTTTTT. V usage is TRBV7-2 and J usage is TRBJ2-2; D may be TRBD2 (5 bases). This CDR3 has 15 amino acids. Germline V CDR1 and CDR2: SGHTA, FQGNSA. Trimming pared 3 bases from V and 5 bases from J, leaving 13 bases between.

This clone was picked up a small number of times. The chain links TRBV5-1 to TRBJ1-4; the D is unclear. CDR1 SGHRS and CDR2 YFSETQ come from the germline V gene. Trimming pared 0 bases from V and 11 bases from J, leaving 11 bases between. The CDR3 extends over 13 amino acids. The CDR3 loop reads CASSLGDSEKLFF. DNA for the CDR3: TGCGCCAGCAGCTTGGGCGACTCCGAGAAACTGTTTTTT.

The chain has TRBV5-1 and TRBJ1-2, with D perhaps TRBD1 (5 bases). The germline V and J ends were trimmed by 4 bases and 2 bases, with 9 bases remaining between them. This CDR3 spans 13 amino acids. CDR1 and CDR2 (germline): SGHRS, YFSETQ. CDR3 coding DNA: TGCGCCAGCAGCGCCACAGGAAACTATGGCTACACCTTC. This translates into CASSATGNYGYTF.

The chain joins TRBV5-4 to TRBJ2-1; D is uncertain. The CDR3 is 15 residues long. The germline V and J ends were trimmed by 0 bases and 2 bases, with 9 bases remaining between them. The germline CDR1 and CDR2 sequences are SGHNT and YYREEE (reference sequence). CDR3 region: CASSLASGTYNEQFF. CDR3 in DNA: TGTGCCAGCAGCTTGGCGTCAGGTACCTACAATGAGCAGTTCTTC.

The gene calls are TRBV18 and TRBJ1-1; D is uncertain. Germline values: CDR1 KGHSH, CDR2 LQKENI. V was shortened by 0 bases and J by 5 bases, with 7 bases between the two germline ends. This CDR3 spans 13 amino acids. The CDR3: CASSPPFGTEAFF. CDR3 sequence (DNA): TGTGCCAGCTCACCACCGTTTGGGACTGAAGCTTTCTTT.